These 20 T cell receptor beta chains were sequenced from one sample in a study of blood T cell repertoires in COVID-19. Profiled with immunoSEQ multiplex PCR; TCRdb holds only in-frame clones, not every one. This sample has under 200,000 clones, with about 86% found just once. Material for sequencing was peripheral blood. These receptors were taken from a man younger than 45 with active or convalescent COVID-19.

V and J are TRBV6-5 and TRBJ1-3; D remains ambiguous. CDR3 size: 15 residues. Germline V gene sequence: CDR1 MNHEY, CDR2 SVGAGI. The V end was cut by 9 bases, the J end by 0 bases, with 15 bases between. In DNA, the CDR3 is TGTGCCAGTCGCGCCACCCGAGGCTCTGGAAACACCATATATTTT. Translated: CASRATRGSGNTIYF.

The genes are TRBV5-1 and TRBJ1-2, with TRBD1 matching 10 bases. The CDR3 sequence is 16 residues long. V shed 0 bases and J 10 bases; nucleotides not matched to a gene: 12. The germline gives CDR1 SGHRS, CDR2 YFSETQ. Here the CDR3 DNA reads TGCGCCAGCAGCTTGGTTTCGGGGGCCGGGACAGGGGACTACACCTTC. Encoded protein: CASSLVSGAGTGDYTF.

V is TRBV4-1 and J is TRBJ2-7; the D gene is possibly TRBD1 (5 bases). There are 14 residues in the CDR3. CDR1 is MGHRA, CDR2 YSYEKL, per germline. Between the trimmed V and J ends, which lost 1 base and 6 bases, there was a span of 13 bases. The CDR3 reads CASSQGSHQGEQYF. In DNA form, the CDR3 reads TGCGCCAGCAGCCAAGGGTCCCATCAGGGCGAGCAGTACTTC.

The chain uses TRBV5-1 and TRBJ1-1; D ambiguous. V lost 3 bases to trimming and J lost 4 bases, with 10 bases between them. This CDR3 contains 13 residues. Per germline, CDR1 SGHRS and CDR2 YFSETQ. The CDR3 DNA reads TGCGCCAGCAGCTCCGGAGTTTTCACTGAAGCTTTCTTT. This gives the protein CASSSGVFTEAFF. The full variable domain, with the rest looked up from reference TRBV5-1 and TRBJ1-1, is KAGVTQTPRYLIKTRGQQVTLSCSPISGHRSVSWYQQTPGQGLQFLFEYFSETQRNKGNFPGRFSGRQFSNSRSEMNVSTLELGDSALYLCASSSGVFTEAFFGQGTRLTVV.

This clone occurred once. V gene TRBV18 combines with J gene TRBJ2-1; D unclear. The CDR3 is made up of 15 amino acids. Germline values: CDR1 KGHSH, CDR2 LQKENI. V was clipped by 2 bases and J by 2 bases, with 10 bases between them. CDR3 sequence: CASSPIVATYNEQFF. CDR3 sequence (DNA): TGTGCCAGCTCACCAATCGTTGCGACCTACAATGAGCAGTTCTTC.

This clone was seen a few times. As DNA, the CDR3 is TGCGCCAGCAGCTTCGGGACTAGCGGGGGGGCCCAGGAGACCCAGTACTTC. It specifies CASSFGTSGGAQETQYF. The chain employs TRBV5-1 and TRBJ2-5, with TRBD2 identical over 16 bases. This CDR3 has 17 amino acids. The germline gives CDR1 SGHRS, CDR2 YFSETQ. J lost 5 bases, V lost 2 bases, and 6 bases had no gene match.

DNA of the CDR3: TGTGCCAGCACTCCGGGACAGAGATACGAGCAGTACTTC. It is translated as CASTPGQRYEQYF. The V gene is TRBV2, the J gene TRBJ2-7, with TRBD1 matching 7 bases. V gave up 7 bases and J gave up 4 bases; unmatched junction bases: 7. Germline CDR1 is SNHLY and CDR2 is FYNNEI. This CDR3 is 13 amino acids long.

This clone was seen just once. CDR3 in amino acids: CAWSVEGRVSGNTIYF. The CDR3 DNA is TGTGCCTGGAGTGTTGAAGGGAGGGTCTCTGGAAACACCATATATTTT. The chain couples TRBV30 to TRBJ1-3; D is ambiguous. Germline V gene lookup returns CDR1 GTSNPN and CDR2 SVGIG (reference sequence). The CDR3 spans 16 residues. V was cut by 0 bases and J by 0 bases, with 12 bases left in between.

This chain links TRBV10-3 with TRBJ2-7; D may be TRBD2 (5 bases). CDR3 size: 12 residues. The V and J ends lost 3 bases and 4 bases respectively, with 7 bases between them. Germline V gene data show CDR1 as ENHRY and CDR2 as SYGVKD. CDR3 region: CAISDRGYEQYV. CDR3 in DNA: TGTGCCATCAGTGACCGCGGGTACGAGCAGTACGTC.

This chain links TRBV2 with TRBJ2-3, with a tentative D call TRBD2 (5 bases). The CDR3 spans 12 residues. Germline loops: CDR1 SNHLY, CDR2 FYNNEI. Deletions cut 8 bases from V and 2 bases from J, with 8 bases between. Written as DNA, the CDR3 is TGTGCCAGCGCGGGTACCACAGATACGCAGTATTTT. It specifies CASAGTTDTQYF.

A single count supports this clone. The J gene is TRBJ2-5, the V gene TRBV5-1, with 9 nucleotides matching TRBD1. The CDR3 runs 16 residues. Germline assignment: CDR1 SGHRS and CDR2 YFSETQ. Unmatched junction bases numbered 9, after V lost 4 bases and J lost 2 bases. As DNA, the CDR3 is TGCGCCAGCAGCCCCACAGGGGGCGGGCTTCAAGAGACCCAGTACTTC. The encoded protein is CASSPTGGGLQETQYF.

The chain is built from TRBV3-1 (or the pseudogene TRBV3-2) and TRBJ2-5; 11 nucleotides agree with TRBD1. Per the germline V gene, CDR1 is LGHDT and CDR2 is YNNKEL (reference sequence). The CDR3 has 18 residues. V lost 0 bases, J lost 6 bases, and 12 bases stayed unmatched. Here the CDR3 reads CASSQDQPLGTGGKTQYF. CDR3 coding DNA: TGTGCCAGCAGCCAAGATCAGCCCCTTGGGACAGGGGGGAAGACCCAGTACTTC.

The genes are TRBV6-5 and TRBJ2-2; 8 nucleotides match TRBD1. The germline CDR1 and CDR2 sequences are MNHEY and SVGAGI. J lost 4 bases, V lost 1 base, and 2 bases had no gene match. The CDR3 length is 15 residues. The CDR3 protein is CASSYWTGPTGELFF. Written as DNA, the CDR3 is TGTGCCAGCAGTTACTGGACAGGGCCCACCGGGGAGCTGTTTTTT.

This chain uses TRBV24-1 with TRBJ1-4; TRBD1 aligns across 7 bases. The germline CDR1 and CDR2 sequences are KGHDR and SFDVKD. This CDR3 has 14 amino acids. The V gene end was trimmed by 5 bases and the J gene end by 3 bases; junction bases not matched to a gene: 2. CDR3 nucleotide sequence: TGTGCCACCAGTGGGACAGGCCCTAATGAAAAACTGTTTTTT. Translated, it gives CATSGTGPNEKLFF.

The chain recombines TRBV28 with TRBJ2-1, with D unresolved. The CDR3 has 15 amino acids. Germline lookup yields CDR1 MDHEN and CDR2 SYDVKM. V lost 7 bases, J lost 0 bases, and 13 bases lay in between. For the CDR3, the DNA is TGTGCCAGCACTCCCGACTTCAGCTCCTACAATGAGCAGTTCTTC. It yields the protein CASTPDFSSYNEQFF.

This clone was found once. V gene TRBV19 combines with J gene TRBJ2-1; 8 bases map to TRBD2. CDR3 size: 16 residues. V shed 2 bases and J 4 bases; nucleotides not matched to a gene: 7. Germline lookup yields CDR1 LNHDA and CDR2 SQIVND (reference sequence). In DNA form, the CDR3 reads TGTGCCAGTAGTATAACGACAGCGGGAGTGTACAATGAGCAGTTCTTC. Protein sequence: CASSITTAGVYNEQFF.

The chain links TRBV6-5 to TRBJ2-7, with 11 nucleotides matching TRBD2. Trimming removed 6 bases from V and 0 bases from J; junction bases left unmatched: 1. The CDR3 spans 14 residues. Germline V gives CDR1 MNHEY, CDR2 SVGAGI. Here the CDR3 DNA reads TGTGCCAGCAGACTAGCGGGGGACTCCTACGAGCAGTACTTC. This encodes CASRLAGDSYEQYF.

The V gene is TRBV27, the J gene TRBJ2-7, with TRBD1 matching over 8 bases. CDR3 size: 14 residues. V dropped 5 bases and J dropped 2; count of bases not matched to a gene: 5. The germline V gene has CDR1 MNHEY and CDR2 SMNVEV (reference sequence). CDR3 sequence: CASSVGQGPYEQYF. The CDR3 DNA reads TGTGCCAGCAGTGTCGGACAGGGCCCCTACGAGCAGTACTTC.

The chain carries TRBV7-9 and TRBJ1-5; a weak D match, TRBD1 (5 bases). The V gene lost 1 base and the J gene lost 2 bases, with 15 bases spanning the gap. This CDR3 is 17 amino acids long. Germline values: CDR1 SEHNR, CDR2 FQNEAQ (reference sequence). CDR3 residues: CASSLVDLGLGNQPQHF. DNA for the CDR3: TGTGCCAGCAGCTTAGTTGATTTGGGACTCGGCAATCAGCCCCAGCATTTT.

CDR3 residues: CAIRSGNQETQYF. For the CDR3, the DNA is TGTGCCATCCGTAGCGGGAACCAAGAGACCCAGTACTTC. This chain uses TRBV10-3 with TRBJ2-5; 8 bases fit TRBD2. The CDR3 is 13 amino acids. The V and J ends lost 8 bases and 0 bases, in that order; junction bases with no gene match: 2. The germline V gene has CDR1 ENHRY and CDR2 SYGVKD.